This T cell receptor beta chain was sequenced during a study of blood T cell repertoires in COVID-19. Here immunoSEQ multiplex PCR was the method, and the copy in TCRdb shows in-frame clones only, minus some. Of about 220,000 clones in the sample, roughly 85% were seen once. Sequenced input: peripheral blood. The receptor was derived from a man aged 45-65 years who had recovered from COVID-19.

CDR3 loop: CASSPWGGPDTQYF. The CDR3 nucleotides read TGCGCCAGCAGCCCCTGGGGAGGGCCAGATACGCAGTATTTT. V gene TRBV5-1 combines with J gene TRBJ2-3; the match to TRBD2 covers 7 bases. This CDR3 region has 14 residues. The germline CDR1 and CDR2 sequences are SGHRS and YFSETQ. Trimming took 4 bases from V and 4 from J; bases not matched to a gene: 6.